This is a list of T cell receptor beta chains from one sample in a study of T cells in Graves' hyperthyroidism and ophthalmopathy. MiXCR, run by TCRdb on the multiplex PCR reads, gives a single entry per CDR3 protein. Here the sample spans about 400,000 distinct CDR3 sequences, 14% to 15% being singletons. The sequenced sample was blood. These TCRs come from a woman aged 30 to 39 with Graves' hyperthyroidism. Each CDR3 is given with its conserved first and last residue. The D gene is left open where the match is weak. Clone size, where shown, is once, few, many, or a class for clones that have expanded.

abundance,d_gene,len,v_gene,j_gene,CDR3aa,CDR3nt
few,TRBD2,18,TRBV3-1,TRBJ2-5,CASSLSGLAGKEQETQYF,TGTGCCAGCAGCTTATCTGGACTAGCGGGCAAAGAACAAGAGACCCAGTACTTC
many,TRBD2,16,TRBV12-3/TRBV12-4,TRBJ2-7,CASSLTTSGLPYEQYF,TGTGCCAGCAGTCTCACGACTAGCGGCCTTCCCTACGAGCAGTACTTC
few,-,17,TRBV30,TRBJ1-2,CAWSSGRGRLGNYGYTF,TGTGCCTGGAGCTCTGGCAGGGGTCGCCTGGGGAACTATGGCTACACCTTC
many,-,15,TRBV12-3/TRBV12-4,TRBJ1-5,CASSLGQNSNQPQHF,TGTGCCAGCAGTTTAGGACAGAATAGCAATCAGCCCCAGCATTTT
once,-,13,TRBV15,TRBJ1-1,CATSARSNTEAFF,TGTGCCACCAGTGCGAGGTCGAACACTGAAGCTTTCTTT
-,-,15,TRBV10-2,TRBJ2-2,CASSFGLLNTGELFF,TGCGCCAGCAGCTTCGGACTGCTGAACACCGGGGAGCTGTTTTTT
-,TRBD2,13,TRBV20-1,TRBJ2-7,CSVMAGGPYEQYF,TGCAGTGTTATGGCGGGAGGGCCTTACGAGCAGTACTTC
-,TRBD1,18,TRBV19,TRBJ2-6,CASSARTGLGSGANVLTF,TGTGCCAGTAGTGCCCGGACAGGGTTAGGATCTGGGGCCAACGTCCTGACTTTC
many,-,15,TRBV2,TRBJ2-3,CASATILKGTDTQYF,TGTGCCAGCGCCACTATCTTGAAGGGGACAGATACGCAGTATTTT
-,TRBD1,14,TRBV20-1,TRBJ2-7,CSADGQGAVWEQYF,TGCAGTGCAGACGGACAGGGGGCAGTTTGGGAGCAGTACTTC
-,-,14,TRBV7-8,TRBJ2-7,CASSVIGEAYEQYF,TGTGCCAGCAGCGTAATCGGAGAGGCTTACGAGCAGTACTTC
-,TRBD1,14,TRBV29-1,TRBJ2-1,CSVVPDRGGNEQLF,TGCAGCGTTGTGCCCGACAGGGGTGGCAATGAGCAGCTCTTC
many,-,16,TRBV11-2,TRBJ2-1,CASSSLGSVSYNEQFF,TGTGCCAGCAGCTCCCTGGGTAGCGTCTCCTACAATGAGCAGTTCTTC
many,TRBD2,15,TRBV28,TRBJ2-5,CASSLSASGKETQYF,TGTGCCAGCAGTTTATCTGCTAGCGGGAAAGAGACCCAGTACTTC
many,TRBD1,18,TRBV28,TRBJ2-3,CASRAPPGQGEGSDTQYF,TGTGCCAGCAGGGCACCCCCGGGACAGGGGGAGGGGTCAGATACGCAGTATTTT
few,-,13,TRBV3-1,TRBJ1-3,CASISGSGNTIYF,TGTGCCAGCATTAGTGGGTCTGGAAACACCATATATTTT
many,-,11,TRBV12-3/TRBV12-4,TRBJ2-7,CASSSPREQYF,TGTGCCAGCAGTTCGCCCCGCGAGCAGTACTTC
many,TRBD2,13,TRBV20-1,TRBJ2-1,CSGILAGDNEQFF,TGCAGTGGGATCCTAGCGGGAGACAATGAGCAGTTCTTC
-,-,13,TRBV20-1,TRBJ2-5,CSARGPLPKTQYF,TGCAGTGCTAGAGGTCCCCTGCCCAAGACCCAGTACTTC
many,TRBD2,15,TRBV2,TRBJ2-1,CASSERTSGYNEQFF,TGTGCCAGCAGTGAACGGACTAGCGGTTACAATGAGCAGTTCTTC
-,TRBD2,15,TRBV2,TRBJ2-2,CASREREGHAGELFF,TGTGCCAGCAGGGAGCGGGAGGGCCACGCCGGGGAGCTGTTTTTT
many,TRBD1,15,TRBV3-1,TRBJ1-1,CASSRAGGPNTEAFF,TGTGCCAGCAGCCGAGCAGGGGGCCCGAACACTGAAGCTTTCTTT
many,-,15,TRBV3-1,TRBJ2-3,CASSQDGTSTDTQYF,TGTGCCAGCAGCCAAGATGGGACTAGCACAGATACGCAGTATTTT
once,-,15,TRBV4-2,TRBJ2-1,CASSHARGGFNEQFF,TGTGCCAGCAGCCACGCCAGGGGAGGTTTCAATGAGCAGTTCTTC
-,TRBD2,15,TRBV2,TRBJ2-7,CASSAVLAGLYEQYF,TGTGCCAGCAGTGCAGTATTAGCGGGACTCTACGAGCAGTACTTC
many,-,15,TRBV20-1,TRBJ2-1,CSAREESGYYNEQFF,TGCAGTGCTAGAGAGGAAAGTGGGTACTACAATGAGCAGTTCTTC
few,TRBD1,13,TRBV29-1,TRBJ2-7,CSGMGQGALEQYF,TGCAGCGGAATGGGACAGGGCGCCCTCGAGCAGTACTTC
-,-,15,TRBV6-1,TRBJ2-2,CASRPGRGGTGELFF,TGTGCCAGCAGACCCGGCAGGGGCGGCACCGGGGAGCTGTTTTTT
many,TRBD2,16,TRBV7-9,TRBJ2-3,CASSSPAGVSTDTQYF,TGTGCCAGCAGCTCCCCAGCGGGGGTTAGCACAGATACGCAGTATTTT
few,TRBD2,18,TRBV5-1,TRBJ2-3,CASSFGPPGTSGTDTQYF,TGCGCCAGCAGCTTCGGACCCCCTGGGACTAGCGGCACAGATACGCAGTATTTT
-,-,16,TRBV5-6,TRBJ2-1,CASSLKGQGGMNEQFF,TGTGCCAGCAGCTTGAAGGGGCAGGGGGGGATGAATGAGCAGTTCTTC
many,TRBD1,13,TRBV28,TRBJ1-2,CASLRTGNDGYTF,TGTGCCAGCCTTAGGACAGGGAATGACGGCTACACCTTC
-,TRBD2,15,TRBV6-2/TRBV6-3,TRBJ2-5,CASSYERGRGETQYF,TGTGCCAGCAGTTACGAGCGGGGGCGAGGGGAGACCCAGTACTTC